The 3 T cell receptor beta chains reported below all come from one sample, sequenced in a study of blood T cells in healthy people across ages. A second PCR of about 6 to 12 cycles used a sample-barcoded 5' primer and a J-beta primer mix. MiXCR, applied by TCRdb to the 5' RACE reads, yields one record per CDR3 protein. This table has roughly 900,000 distinct CDR3 sequences, about 48% appearing once. The sample was blood. Receptors originate from a man aged 30 to 39 in good health.

This clonotype was detected once. An end of the junction differs from the germline gene, which may be a read error. V and J are TRBV10-3 and TRBJ1-2; D perhaps matches TRBD1 (5 bases). CDR1 and CDR2 (germline): ENHRY, SYGVKD. The CDR3 runs to 13 residues. The CDR3 sequence: CTISEGGAYGYTF. The DNA for the CDR3 is TGTACCATCAGTGAAGGAGGGGCGTATGGCTACACCTTC.

V gene TRBV5-1 combines with J gene TRBJ2-1, with 8 bases lining up with TRBD2. The junction had 6 bases not matched to a gene; V was cut back by 1 base and J by 6 bases. The CDR3 has 15 amino acids. Per germline, CDR1 SGHRS and CDR2 YFSETQ. CDR3 residues: CASSLRGGGGNEQFF. The CDR3 DNA sequence: TGCGCCAGCAGCTTGCGGGGGGGCGGGGGCAATGAGCAGTTCTTC.

The CDR3, as DNA: TGCGCCAGCAGCTCCCGAACCACAGGTGGACTCCACTTT. Its protein product is CASSSRTTGGLHF. V and J are TRBV5-1 and TRBJ1-6; TRBD1 is a possible D gene (5 bases). This CDR3 comprises 13 residues. In germline, CDR1 is SGHRS, CDR2 YFSETQ. V was cut by 3 bases and J by 16 bases, with 17 bases left in between.